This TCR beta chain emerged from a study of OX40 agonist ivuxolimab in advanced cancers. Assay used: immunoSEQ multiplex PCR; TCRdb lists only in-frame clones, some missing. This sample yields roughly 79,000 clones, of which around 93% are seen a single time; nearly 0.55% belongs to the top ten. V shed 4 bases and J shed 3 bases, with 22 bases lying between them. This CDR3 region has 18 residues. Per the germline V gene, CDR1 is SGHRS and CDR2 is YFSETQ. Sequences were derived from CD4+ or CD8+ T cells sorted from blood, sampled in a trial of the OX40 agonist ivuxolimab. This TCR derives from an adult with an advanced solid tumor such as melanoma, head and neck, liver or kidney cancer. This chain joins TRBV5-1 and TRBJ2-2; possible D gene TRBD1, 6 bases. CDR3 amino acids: CASSLALSQGLDTGELFF. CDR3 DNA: TGCGCCAGCAGCCTGGCCCTTAGCCAGGGGCTGGACACCGGGGAGCTGTTTTTT.